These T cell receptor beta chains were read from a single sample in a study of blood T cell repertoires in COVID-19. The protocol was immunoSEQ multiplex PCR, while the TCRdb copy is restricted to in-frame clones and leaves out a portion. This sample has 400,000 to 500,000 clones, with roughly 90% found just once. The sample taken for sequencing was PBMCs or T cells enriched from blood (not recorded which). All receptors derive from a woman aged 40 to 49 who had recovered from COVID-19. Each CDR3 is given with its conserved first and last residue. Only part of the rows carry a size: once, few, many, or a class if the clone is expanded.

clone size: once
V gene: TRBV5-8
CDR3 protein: CASSFILGGSVNEQFF

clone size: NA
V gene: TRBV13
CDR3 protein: CASSLGQSSYNEQFF

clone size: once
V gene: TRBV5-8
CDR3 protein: CASSLPTSENNEQFF

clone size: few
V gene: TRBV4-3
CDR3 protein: CASSQFEGADTQYF

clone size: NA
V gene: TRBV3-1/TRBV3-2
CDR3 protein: CASSQPIDRSEAFF

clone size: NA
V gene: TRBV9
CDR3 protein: CASSVDYPTNTGELFF

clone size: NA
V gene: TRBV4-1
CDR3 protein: CASSQVPDNEQFF

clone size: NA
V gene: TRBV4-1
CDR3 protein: CASSHLYSTGAIYEQYF

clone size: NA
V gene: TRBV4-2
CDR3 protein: CASSQPTGRTEAFF

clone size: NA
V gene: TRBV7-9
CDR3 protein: CASSFREAVRGPRSYEQYF

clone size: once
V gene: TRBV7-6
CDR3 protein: CASSAIAREDSGYTF

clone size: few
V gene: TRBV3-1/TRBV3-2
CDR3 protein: CASSYQGARNTEAFF

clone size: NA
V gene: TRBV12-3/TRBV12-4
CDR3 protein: CASTTYNEQFF

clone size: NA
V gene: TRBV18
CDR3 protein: CASSAGAMYEQYF

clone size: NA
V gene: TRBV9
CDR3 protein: CASSVSAEVGDTQYF

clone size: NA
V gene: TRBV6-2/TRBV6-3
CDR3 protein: CASSYKLAGFDSYEQYF

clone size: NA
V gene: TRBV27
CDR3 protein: CASMDRGYNSPLHF

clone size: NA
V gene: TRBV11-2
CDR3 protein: CASSFRQGPSYEQYF

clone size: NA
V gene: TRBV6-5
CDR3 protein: CASSLRGTYNEQFF

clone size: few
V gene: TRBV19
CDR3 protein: CASSTKTGDAQYF

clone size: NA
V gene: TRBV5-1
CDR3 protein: CASSFNSPSYNEQFF

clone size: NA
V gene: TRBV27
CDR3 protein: CASRGQENTEAFF

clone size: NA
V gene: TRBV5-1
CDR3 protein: CASSLGGFFKNIQYF

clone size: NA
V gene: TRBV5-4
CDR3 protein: CASRRTGEYGYTF

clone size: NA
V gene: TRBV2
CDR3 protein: CASSGIYEQYF

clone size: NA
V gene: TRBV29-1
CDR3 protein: CSVLTGRFQETQYF

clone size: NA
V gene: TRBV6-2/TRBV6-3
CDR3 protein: CASSYSRIGDRGYGYTF

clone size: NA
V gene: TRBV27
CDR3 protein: CASSLTGGEQYF

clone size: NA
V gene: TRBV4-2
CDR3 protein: CASSQDFMPASGNNEQFF